This T cell receptor beta chain emerged from a study of T-cell reconstitution after alpha-beta-depleted transplantation in children. As it was prepared, the TCRbeta library received unique molecular identifiers. MiXCR, applied by TCRdb to the PCR reads, yields one record per CDR3 protein. The sample contains nearly 400,000 distinct CDR3 sequences, just over 20% of which appear only once. There are 14 residues in the CDR3. Germline V gene lookup returns CDR1 SEHNR and CDR2 FQNEAQ (reference sequence). J gave up 7 bases and V 4 bases, and 9 bases lay outside the gene matches. The sequencing used PBMCs from the stem cell graft donor, collected from the stem cell graft. V is TRBV7-9 and J is TRBJ1-1; 7 bases map to TRBD1. The receptor comes from a human donor who donated a stem cell graft to a child with acute myeloid leukemia. CDR3 residues: CASSSQGTGSEAFF. The CDR3 DNA reads as TGTGCCAGCAGCTCACAGGGGACGGGTAGTGAAGCTTTCTTT.